The 10 T cell receptor beta chains in this list originate from one sample, sequenced in a study of T cells in Graves' hyperthyroidism and ophthalmopathy. Amplified TCR beta CDR3 regions derived from RNA transcripts. HTBI primers were the set used in a first-round RT-PCR of the TCR CDR3. Using its own MiXCR run on the multiplex PCR reads, TCRdb lists one record per CDR3 protein. The table includes hundreds of thousands of distinct CDR3 sequences, 15% to 20% detected once. The sample comprised blood. All receptors derive from a man aged 40-50 years with Graves' ophthalmopathy.

The table lists this clonotype with a few counts. V is TRBV20-1 and J is TRBJ2-5, with 16 bases identical to TRBD2. Trimming took 5 bases from V and 5 from J; bases not matched to a gene: 5. The CDR3 covers 15 residues. Germline V gives CDR1 DFQATT, CDR2 SNEGSKA (reference sequence). CDR3 amino acids: CSAGTSGRAGETQYF. CDR3 bases: TGCAGTGCTGGGACTAGCGGGAGGGCCGGGGAGACCCAGTACTTC.

V gene TRBV12-3 or TRBV12-4 combines with J gene TRBJ1-3; TRBD1 might be the D (6 bases). The CDR3 contains 14 residues. Trimming removed 6 bases from V and 0 bases from J, with 9 bases in between. As DNA, the CDR3 is TGTGCCAGCAGCCCAGGGGCCTCTGGAAACACCATATATTTT. Protein sequence: CASSPGASGNTIYF.

The table lists this clonotype with many counts. The CDR3 is CASSWGGGTEAFF. The DNA for the CDR3 is TGCGCCAGCAGCTGGGGCGGTGGAACTGAAGCTTTCTTT. V and J are TRBV5-1 and TRBJ1-1; tentatively, D is TRBD1 (5 bases). The CDR3 runs 13 residues. CDR1 is SGHRS and CDR2 is YFSETQ in the germline V gene. Trimming shortened V by 3 bases and J by 5 bases, and 11 bases separated the two germline ends.

This clonotype was detected many times. This chain connects TRBV27 to TRBJ2-5, with TRBD2 matching 11 bases. The CDR3 length is 13 residues. Trimming took 7 bases from V and 4 from J; bases not matched to a gene: 2. Per germline, CDR1 MNHEY and CDR2 SMNVEV (reference sequence). CDR3 bases: TGTGCCAGCATGCTAGCGGGAGGAGAGACCCAGTACTTC. Protein: CASMLAGGETQYF.

The table lists this clonotype with a few counts. The rearrangement joins TRBV9 to TRBJ2-3; tentatively, D is TRBD1 or TRBD2 (5 bases each). This CDR3 has 18 amino acids. Germline lookup yields CDR1 SGDLS and CDR2 YYNGEE. Trimming left V 0 bases short and J 0 bases short, with 17 bases between. Written as DNA, the CDR3 is TGTGCCAGCAGCGTAGGTTCAGGGACCTCCATTAGCACAGATACGCAGTATTTT. Encoded protein: CASSVGSGTSISTDTQYF.

This chain uses TRBV9 with TRBJ2-2; 9 bases are shared with TRBD2. Germline values: CDR1 SGDLS, CDR2 YYNGEE. This CDR3 region has 17 residues. J lost 4 bases, V lost 0 bases, and 7 bases had no gene match. CDR3 in amino acids: CASSVVSGGLGTGELFF. The CDR3 nucleotides read TGTGCCAGCAGCGTAGTTAGCGGGGGATTGGGCACCGGGGAGCTGTTTTTT.

This clonotype was counted a few times. The V gene is TRBV5-1, the J gene TRBJ1-1; 9 nucleotides align to TRBD1. Trimming cost V 3 bases and J 5 bases; bases outside gene matches: 5. The CDR3 has 14 residues. Germline V gives CDR1 SGHRS, CDR2 YFSETQ. Here the CDR3 reads CASSSGQGRTEAFF. In nucleotides, the CDR3 is TGCGCCAGCAGCTCGGGACAGGGAAGGACTGAAGCTTTCTTT.

This clonotype appeared many times. The V call is TRBV6-5, the J call TRBJ1-1; possible D gene TRBD1, 5 bases. CDR1 MNHEY and CDR2 SVGAGI come from the germline V gene. V lost 1 base to trimming and J lost 4 bases, with 7 bases between them. CDR3 length equals 13 residues. In DNA form, the CDR3 reads TGTGCCAGCAGTTACTTAAGGGGCACTGAAGCTTTCTTT. This gives the protein CASSYLRGTEAFF.

This clonotype was observed a few times. V and J are TRBV12-3 or TRBV12-4 and TRBJ1-6; D may be TRBD1 (6 bases). V was pared by 4 bases and J by 6 bases, with 10 bases between. The CDR3 length is 14 residues. The CDR3: CASSYGTRNSPLHF. As DNA, the CDR3 is TGTGCCAGCAGTTACGGGACACGTAATTCACCCCTCCACTTT.

The rearrangement joins TRBV6-1 to TRBJ2-1; D is ambiguous. The V gene's germline CDR1 is MNHNS and CDR2 SASEGT. The V gene lost 2 bases and the J gene lost 9 bases, with 8 bases spanning the gap. The CDR3 is made up of 12 amino acids. CDR3 bases: TGTGCCAGCAGTGAATCTTGGGGTGAGCAGTTCTTC. Amino acids: CASSESWGEQFF.